A selection of T cell receptor beta chains follows, all from one sample in a study of CD8+ T cells in alopecia areata. The table came from immunoSEQ multiplex PCR; TCRdb's copy has only in-frame clones and leaves some out. Here the sample spans about 150,000 clones, about 89% being singletons. Sequences were derived from CD8+ T cells sorted from blood, sampled at week 0. All receptors come from a human donor with alopecia areata. CDR3s leave out the opening cysteine and the closing phenylalanine or tryptophan. The order of the fields is V gene, J gene, CDR3 protein.

TRBV4-1	TRBJ2-1	ASSQEGTSYNEQF
TRBV7-8	TRBJ2-3	ASSLTGTSGRAGLSTDTQY
TRBV7-9	TRBJ2-3	ASSGDRGSPDTQY
TRBV4-1	TRBJ2-4	ASSVLDPQIIAKNIQY
TRBV6-6	TRBJ2-7	ASSYMGVEDYEQY
TRBV5-1	TRBJ2-1	ASSFRLAGGRYNEQF
TRBV5-1	TRBJ1-1	ASSSGTLNTEAF
TRBV6-6	TRBJ2-7	ASSLLGTGEYEQY
TRBV19	TRBJ1-1	ASIRGRRLDTEAF
TRBV27	TRBJ1-1	ASSLSIGTNTEAF
TRBV4-1	NA	ASSQGTGPYYEQY
TRBV6-9	TRBJ1-1	ASSYMNTEAF
TRBV5-1	TRBJ2-1	ASSDRADEQF
TRBV7-2	TRBJ2-1	ASSLAYSGPLSSYNEQF
TRBV6-1	TRBJ1-2	ASTGGRGGYT
TRBV5-1	TRBJ2-7	ASSLGQGGSGEQY
TRBV4-1	TRBJ2-7	ASSRGRQEDYEQY
TRBV2	TRBJ1-1	ATQGPRTEAF
TRBV7-9	TRBJ1-2	ASSYLQETFNYGYT
TRBV30	TRBJ2-1	AWGGLAKYYNEQF
TRBV25-1	TRBJ2-5	ASSEWTGQETQY
TRBV27	TRBJ2-7	ASSSLPGQGDYEQY
TRBV29-1	TRBJ2-1	SVEEVVGEQF
TRBV5-6	TRBJ2-1	AGAGLADNEQF
TRBV29-1	TRBJ1-4	SVEVGTSELF
TRBV30	TRBJ1-1	AWDRGVGNTEAF
TRBV5-1	TRBJ2-1	ASSSTSGDVLQF
TRBV25-1	TRBJ1-1	ASSEPYSDTEAF
TRBV7-2	TRBJ2-2	ASSQWAGANTGELF
TRBV27	TRBJ2-7	ASSLTETYEQY
TRBV5-4	TRBJ2-1	ASSLAGGLAGHEQF
TRBV11-2	TRBJ2-7	ASEGDEQY
TRBV6-6	TRBJ1-1	ASSRGAYTEAF
TRBV7-9	TRBJ2-3	ASIGDSSTDTQY
TRBV29-1	TRBJ2-1	SVLAAYNEQF
TRBV6-1	TRBJ2-7	ASSVLTGNEQY
TRBV4-2	TRBJ2-7	ASSLYLHGAELGSYEQY
TRBV6-4	TRBJ2-1	ASSPTGNEQF
TRBV30	TRBJ2-7	AWSPGVLTGEQY
TRBV27	TRBJ1-1	ASRSNLNTEAF
TRBV19	TRBJ1-2	ASSPTGYGYT
TRBV29-1	TRBJ2-2	SVDRGLAGELF
TRBV6-6	TRBJ2-3	ASKLSTRRTDTQY
TRBV29-1	TRBJ2-2	SVEVRGAYTGELF
TRBV7-2	TRBJ2-1	ASSSGGNEQF
TRBV7-2	TRBJ2-7	ASSLVFRRDRGLYEQY
TRBV9	TRBJ2-5	ASSVAGTAQETQY
TRBV27	TRBJ2-2	ASSGQGSGTGELF
TRBV6-5	TRBJ2-1	ASSLGDGHNEQF
TRBV25-1	TRBJ2-3	ASSEWATSLPTDTQY
TRBV9	TRBJ2-7	ASSATGGPYYEQY
TRBV4-1	TRBJ2-3	ASSQGYGTDTQY
TRBV30	TRBJ2-7	AWSESIEQY
TRBV5-4	TRBJ2-7	ASSLSGGNEQY
TRBV6-1	TRBJ2-5	ASSPPGTSRETQY
TRBV7-9	TRBJ2-1	ASSLSESSYNEQF
TRBV27	TRBJ2-7	ASSSQQDLPSEQY
TRBV5-6	TRBJ2-3	ASSSGEDPMGTDTQY
TRBV5-1	TRBJ2-7	ASSPYGGSYEQY